Each of the 21 T cell receptor beta chains below was sequenced from the same sample in a study of T cell changes during pregnancy in multiple sclerosis. This table comes from immunoSEQ multiplex PCR, and its TCRdb copy is limited to in-frame clones, with some not included. This table holds 13,000 to 15,000 clones, approximately 95% found once. The sample consisted of peripheral blood, taken in the second trimester of pregnancy. The receptor source for this set is a female donor in good health, enrolled as a control in a pregnancy study.

The rearrangement joins TRBV7-9 to TRBJ2-1; a possible D gene is TRBD1 (6 bases). The CDR3 spans 14 residues. Trimming removed 5 bases from V and 6 bases from J, with 14 bases in between. CDR1 SEHNR and CDR2 FQNEAQ come from the germline V gene (reference sequence). CDR3 sequence (DNA): TGTGCCAGCAGCCTTAGCACAGGGTTCAATGAGCAGTTCTTC. Translating gives CASSLSTGFNEQFF.

V gene TRBV19 combines with J gene TRBJ2-3, with no clear D. The germline V and J ends were trimmed by 2 bases and 2 bases, with 11 bases remaining between them. Germline CDR1 is LNHDA and CDR2 is SQIVND (reference sequence). This CDR3 is 15 amino acids long. CDR3 region: CASSITAEPTDTQYF. In DNA, the CDR3 is TGTGCCAGTAGTATAACGGCGGAACCCACAGATACGCAGTATTTT.

The V gene is TRBV11-2, the J gene TRBJ2-7, with TRBD1 matching over 8 bases. CDR3 length: 15 amino acids. The J segment lost 0 bases and the V segment lost 5 bases, leaving 6 bases of the junction unmatched. Germline V lookup: CDR1 SGHAT, CDR2 FQNNGV. DNA of the CDR3: TGTGCCAGCAGCCTACAGGGGGTTTTCTCCTACGAGCAGTACTTC. Protein sequence: CASSLQGVFSYEQYF.

This chain joins TRBV30 and TRBJ1-3; D might be TRBD1 (5 bases). V gave up 8 bases and J gave up 0 bases, with 17 bases separating them. Germline CDR1 and CDR2: GTSNPN and SVGIG (reference sequence). The CDR3 is 15 residues long. CDR3 region: CAPPEPDSSGNTIYF. As DNA, the CDR3 is TGTGCCCCCCCTGAACCCGACAGCTCTGGAAACACCATATATTTT. Using reference TRBV30 and TRBJ1-3 for the parts outside the CDR3, the full variable domain is SQTIHQWPATLVQPVGSPLSLECTVEGTSNPNLYWYRQAAGRGLQLLFYSVGIGQISSEVPQNLSASRPQDRQFILSSKKLLLSDSGFYLCAPPEPDSSGNTIYFGEGSWLTVV.

The chain links TRBV18 to TRBJ1-1, with 7 bases identical to TRBD1. Germline CDR1 KGHSH, CDR2 LQKENI. The V segment lost 3 bases and the J segment 4 bases; nucleotides outside the gene matches: 11. The CDR3 contains 16 residues. The CDR3, as DNA: TGTGCCAGCTCACCTCTTCTAGGGGGCAAGGGCACTGAAGCTTTCTTT. Its translation is CASSPLLGGKGTEAFF.

The chain's CDR3 is CASTTGTRSYNEQFF. The CDR3 DNA sequence: TGTGCCAGCACCACCGGGACTAGGTCCTACAATGAGCAGTTCTTC. The chain carries TRBV7-9 and TRBJ2-1; 8 bases agree with TRBD2. The J segment lost 1 base and the V segment lost 7 bases, leaving 6 bases of the junction unmatched. Germline-derived CDR1 and CDR2 are SEHNR and FQNEAQ (reference sequence). This CDR3 comprises 15 residues.

This clone has only one observation. V is TRBV7-9 and J is TRBJ1-4; D gene unclear. Germline V lookup: CDR1 SEHNR, CDR2 FQNEAQ (reference sequence). CDR3 length: 12 amino acids. The V gene lost 5 bases and the J gene lost 8 bases, with 9 bases spanning the gap. The chain's CDR3 is CASSPGREKLFF. The CDR3 DNA reads TGTGCCAGCAGCCCCGGGAGGGAAAAACTGTTTTTT.

This rearrangement joins TRBV9 to TRBJ2-1; a possible D gene is TRBD2 (6 bases). CDR1 SGDLS and CDR2 YYNGEE come from the germline V gene. Deletions cut 0 bases from V and 3 bases from J, with 19 bases between. This CDR3 has 18 residues. CDR3 protein: CASSVVGGEGSFYNEQFF. CDR3 bases: TGTGCCAGCAGCGTAGTGGGGGGTGAAGGTTCGTTCTACAATGAGCAGTTCTTC.

The rearrangement uses TRBV2 and TRBJ1-1; TRBD1 matches 9 bases. Trimming took 4 bases from V and 6 from J; bases not matched to a gene: 9. CDR3 length: 15 residues. In germline, CDR1 is SNHLY, CDR2 FYNNEI. The CDR3 sequence is CASSVTPGQGSEAFF. DNA for the CDR3: TGTGCCAGCAGTGTCACTCCGGGACAGGGTTCTGAAGCTTTCTTT.

The V and J genes are TRBV5-1 and TRBJ1-1; D perhaps matches TRBD1 (6 bases). The V gene lost 0 bases and the J gene lost 0 bases, with 15 bases spanning the gap. Germline lookup yields CDR1 SGHRS and CDR2 YFSETQ. CDR3 length: 17 residues. This chain's CDR3 is CASSLGARGALNTEAFF. The CDR3 DNA is TGCGCCAGCAGCTTGGGGGCCAGGGGAGCATTGAACACTGAAGCTTTCTTT. Full variable domain (outside the CDR3, taken from reference TRBV5-1 and TRBJ1-1): KAGVTQTPRYLIKTRGQQVTLSCSPISGHRSVSWYQQTPGQGLQFLFEYFSETQRNKGNFPGRFSGRQFSNSRSEMNVSTLELGDSALYLCASSLGARGALNTEAFFGQGTRLTVV.

V and J are TRBV5-6 and TRBJ2-2, with TRBD1 matching 8 bases. CDR3 length: 17 residues. CDR1 and CDR2 (germline): SGHDT, YYEEEE. The J segment lost 2 bases and the V segment lost 2 bases, leaving 8 bases of the junction unmatched. CDR3 in DNA: TGTGCCAGCAGCTTTGCGCAGGGGGCGGGAAACACCGGGGAGCTGTTTTTT. Translating gives CASSFAQGAGNTGELFF.

The chain joins TRBV29-1 to TRBJ1-1; possibly TRBD1 for D (5 bases). The CDR3 runs 16 residues. Trimming stripped 3 bases from V and 0 bases from J, with 17 bases between. In germline, CDR1 is SQVTM, CDR2 ANQGSEA. CDR3 sequence (DNA): TGCAGCGTTGAGGGGCAGGGAGGGTTAATGAACACTGAAGCTTTCTTT. Protein: CSVEGQGGLMNTEAFF.

The gene calls are TRBV9 and TRBJ1-1; maybe TRBD1 (5 bases). Germline loops: CDR1 SGDLS, CDR2 YYNGEE. CDR3 length: 15 amino acids. Trimming left V 3 bases short and J 0 bases short, with 12 bases between. CDR3 region: CASSATTAMNTEAFF. The CDR3, as DNA: TGTGCCAGCAGCGCCACGACAGCCATGAACACTGAAGCTTTCTTT.

V and J are TRBV6-5 and TRBJ2-1; 8 nucleotides match TRBD2. V lost 2 bases and J lost 14; bases outside the gene matches: 8. The CDR3 covers 13 residues. Germline CDR1 and CDR2: MNHEY and SVGAGI. The CDR3: CASSYERETAEFF. The CDR3 DNA reads TGTGCCAGCAGTTACGAGCGGGAGACCGCGGAGTTCTTC.

This clone was counted a single time. V gene TRBV4-1 combines with J gene TRBJ1-2; 8 bases fit TRBD1. This CDR3 has 15 amino acids. Trimming took 3 bases from V and 8 from J; bases not matched to a gene: 11. CDR1 and CDR2 (germline): MGHRA, YSYEKL. The CDR3, as DNA: TGCGCCAGCAGCCAGGAAACCCAGGGGGCCGAAGGCTACACCTTC. It translates to CASSQETQGAEGYTF.

This chain joins TRBV7-3 and TRBJ2-7, with 9 bases fitting TRBD1. V was pared by 5 bases and J by 2 bases, with 4 bases of the junction left unmatched. This CDR3 spans 14 amino acids. CDR1 and CDR2 (germline): SGHTA, FQGTGA. The CDR3 DNA is TGTGCCAGCAGCCCAGGACAGGGGACCTACGAGCAGTACTTC. It yields the protein CASSPGQGTYEQYF. The full variable domain, with the rest looked up from reference TRBV7-3 and TRBJ2-7, is GAGVSQTPSNKVTEKGKYVELRCDPISGHTALYWYRQSLGQGPEFLIYFQGTGAADDSGLPNDRFFAVRPEGSVSTLKIQRTERGDSAVYLCASSPGQGTYEQYFGPGTRLTVT.

This rearrangement joins TRBV4-3 to TRBJ1-6; tentative D call: TRBD1 (5 bases). CDR1 is LGHNA, CDR2 YSLEER, per germline. Trimming took 0 bases from V and 7 from J, leaving 10 bases between them. The CDR3 sequence is 15 residues long. The CDR3 bases are TGCGCCAGCAGCCAAGAGTCAGGGTGGAATTCACCCCTCCACTTT. Protein product: CASSQESGWNSPLHF.

This rearrangement joins TRBV6-4 to TRBJ1-2, with TRBD1 as a possible D gene (6 bases). Germline-derived CDR1 and CDR2 are MRHNA and SNTAGT. V was trimmed by 6 bases and J by 7 bases, leaving 21 bases between them. CDR3 length: 15 residues. CDR3 sequence (DNA): TGTGCCAGCAGCCCGAACCCCCGGGACATCGGTGGCTACACCTTC. Its protein product is CASSPNPRDIGGYTF.

This clone was seen once. In DNA, the CDR3 is TGTGCCAGCAGCTTAGATGCGCGCGGGGGTCACAATGAGCAGTTCTTC. Translated, it gives CASSLDARGGHNEQFF. V and J are TRBV11-3 and TRBJ2-1; 7 nucleotides match TRBD2. There are 16 residues in the CDR3. The germline V gene encodes CDR1 SGHNT and CDR2 YENEEA. Trimming at V came to 0 bases and at J to 5 bases, leaving 7 bases not matched to a gene.

As for this clone: Germline is not matched at one junction end, which may reflect a read error. V usage is TRBV5-1 and J usage is TRBJ2-7; 9 positions match TRBD1. This CDR3 contains 13 residues. Germline V gene data show CDR1 as SGHRS and CDR2 as YFSETQ. The CDR3 reads CASSPGLGQGLDF. The CDR3 DNA reads TGCGCCAGCAGCCCGGGGTTGGGACAGGGATTGGACTTC. Full variable domain (outside the CDR3, taken from reference TRBV5-1 and TRBJ2-7): KAGVTQTPRYLIKTRGQQVTLSCSPISGHRSVSWYQQTPGQGLQFLFEYFSETQRNKGNFPGRFSGRQFSNSRSEMNVSTLELGDSALYLCASSPGLGQGLDFGPGTRLTVT.

V gene TRBV7-6 combines with J gene TRBJ2-1; possible D gene TRBD2, 5 bases. V lost 5 bases and J lost 0, with 11 bases in between. The CDR3 has 15 residues. CDR1 and CDR2 from the germline V gene are SGHVS and FNYEAQ. Here the CDR3 DNA reads TGTGCCAGCAGCCCCCTGGGGAGCTCCTACAATGAGCAGTTCTTC. Protein: CASSPLGSSYNEQFF.